Following are 13 T cell receptor beta chains from one sample sequenced in a study of blood T cells in healthy people across ages. Next came a second PCR, run for roughly 6 to 11 cycles, which used a sample-barcoded 5' primer along with a J-beta primer mix. In TCRdb, the 5' RACE reads were re-called with MiXCR into one record per CDR3 protein. The table shows roughly 730,000 distinct CDR3 sequences, with 56% occurring only once. Sequencing was carried out using blood. These receptors were collected from a man in his forties in good health.

The table lists this clonotype with a few counts. V usage is TRBV12-3 or TRBV12-4 and J usage is TRBJ2-7; D may be TRBD1 (5 bases). The CDR3 extends over 15 amino acids. The V and J ends lost 3 bases and 6 bases respectively, with 18 bases between them. CDR3 DNA sequence: TGTGCCAGCAGTTTCCAGGGTACTGTTTCGGGCGAGCAGTACTTC. This gives the protein CASSFQGTVSGEQYF.

This clonotype was picked up a small number of times. V usage is TRBV20-1 and J usage is TRBJ2-1; D perhaps matches TRBD1 (6 bases). Germline loops: CDR1 DFQATT, CDR2 SNEGSKA (reference sequence). V lost 1 base and J 7 bases, leaving 23 bases between the germline ends. This CDR3 region has 17 residues. CDR3 nucleotides: TGCAGTGCTAGAGCCCTCCCCCGGCCAGGGGAGTGGAATGAGCAGTTCTTC. This encodes CSARALPRPGEWNEQFF.

This clonotype was seen more than once but under ten times. V and J are TRBV7-9 and TRBJ2-5; perhaps TRBD2 as D (6 bases). This CDR3 is 16 amino acids long. The germline V and J ends were trimmed by 3 bases and 4 bases, with 18 bases remaining between them. The germline gives CDR1 SEHNR, CDR2 FQNEAQ (reference sequence). As DNA, the CDR3 is TGTGCCAGCAGCTTCCCCCAGGGACTCAAGAGAGAGACCCAGTACTTC. Protein product: CASSFPQGLKRETQYF.

The rearrangement uses TRBV7-9 and TRBJ2-1, with 7 bases matching TRBD1. Trimming cost V 5 bases and J 4 bases; bases outside gene matches: 8. The CDR3 sequence is 15 residues long. Germline V gene sequence: CDR1 SEHNR, CDR2 FQNEAQ (reference sequence). The CDR3 DNA follows: TGTGCCAGCAGCCCCGAAACAGGGGTATACAATGAGCAGTTCTTC. Protein: CASSPETGVYNEQFF.

The rearrangement links TRBV20-1 to TRBJ2-1; 14 positions match TRBD2. CDR3 length: 20 amino acids. CDR1 DFQATT and CDR2 SNEGSKA come from the germline V gene (reference sequence). Trimming cost V 3 bases and J 4 bases; bases outside gene matches: 17. CDR3 protein: CSASGAVGRLAGGKYNEQFF. The DNA for the CDR3 is TGCAGTGCTAGCGGAGCGGTTGGTAGACTAGCGGGGGGGAAGTACAATGAGCAGTTCTTC.

The chain carries TRBV3-1 and TRBJ1-6; 8 nucleotides line up with TRBD1. The CDR3 is made up of 15 amino acids. After removal of 3 bases from V and 5 bases from J, the junction contained 3 bases not matched to a gene. Germline V gives CDR1 LGHDT, CDR2 YNNKEL (reference sequence). CDR3 region: CASSHRGPDNSPLHF. The CDR3 DNA reads as TGTGCCAGCAGCCACAGGGGGCCCGATAATTCACCCCTCCACTTT.

This clonotype appeared a few times. The rearrangement uses TRBV11-2 and TRBJ2-3, with 7 bases lining up with TRBD1. The J segment lost 2 bases and the V segment lost 1 base, leaving 3 bases of the junction unmatched. The CDR3 spans 15 residues. The germline V gene has CDR1 SGHAT and CDR2 FQNNGV. The CDR3 region has the DNA TGTGCCAGCAGCTTAGGGGACAGCCTCACAGATACGCAGTATTTT. It is translated as CASSLGDSLTDTQYF.

This clonotype was seen repeatedly, ten times or more. The chain has TRBV11-2 and TRBJ2-1; TRBD1 matches at 9 bases. The junction had 13 bases not matched to a gene; V was cut back by 1 base and J by 12 bases. The CDR3 totals 16 residues. Germline V lookup: CDR1 SGHAT, CDR2 FQNNGV. The CDR3 sequence: CASSLGLGTGPFVQFF. CDR3 sequence (DNA): TGTGCCAGCAGCTTAGGGTTGGGGACAGGGCCTTTCGTGCAGTTCTTC.

This clonotype showed up just a few times. V gene TRBV7-2 combines with J gene TRBJ2-7; D perhaps matches TRBD2 (6 bases). Trimming shortened V by 5 bases and J by 2 bases, and 19 bases separated the two germline ends. Germline V lookup: CDR1 SGHTA, CDR2 FQGNSA. The CDR3 is 16 amino acids. CDR3 loop: CASSQSRFAGPYEQYF. In DNA, the CDR3 is TGTGCCAGCAGCCAATCCCGTTTTGCGGGACCCTACGAGCAGTACTTC.

J is TRBJ2-5 and V is TRBV24-1; D call uncertain. Germline CDR1 is KGHDR and CDR2 is SFDVKD. Trimming took off 9 bases at V and 1 base at J, with 11 bases between the two ends. This CDR3 spans 13 amino acids. DNA for the CDR3: TGTGCCACCTCTCGGGCCTTCCAAGAGACCCAGTACTTC. It specifies CATSRAFQETQYF.

V usage is TRBV7-9 and J usage is TRBJ2-1; D unclear. The CDR3 runs 14 residues. Trimming removed 5 bases from V and 4 bases from J, with 12 bases in between. Germline-derived CDR1 and CDR2 are SEHNR and FQNEAQ (reference sequence). In DNA form, the CDR3 reads TGTGCCAGCAGCGCGCGTTCGGATTACAATGAGCAGTTCTTC. This gives the protein CASSARSDYNEQFF.

This clonotype came up a few times. The CDR3 region is CASSLAEPYNSYEQYF. The CDR3 nucleotides read TGTGCCAGCAGCCTGGCGGAGCCCTATAACTCCTACGAGCAGTACTTC. The chain has TRBV6-5 and TRBJ2-7, with D hard to call. Trimming cost V 6 bases and J 0 bases, with 18 bases left between them. The germline gives CDR1 MNHEY, CDR2 SVGAGI. The CDR3 extends over 16 amino acids.

The rearrangement links TRBV5-5 to TRBJ2-1, with D tentatively TRBD2 (6 bases). The CDR3 runs 15 residues. Trimming took off 1 base at V and 9 bases at J, with 17 bases between the two ends. Per the germline V gene, CDR1 is SGHKS and CDR2 is YYEKEE (reference sequence). The CDR3 sequence: CASSLYYGGVTEQFF. The CDR3 DNA is TGTGCCAGCAGCTTGTACTACGGGGGAGTCACTGAGCAGTTCTTC.